These T cell receptor beta chains were read from a single sample in a study of T cell repertoires in aging, cancer and after chemotherapy. One entry per CDR3 protein, called by TCRdb with MiXCR from the multiplex PCR reads. The table shows about 9,800 distinct CDR3 sequences, with 30% to 45% occurring only once. The sample consisted of blood. The receptors originated from a human donor in good health. Each CDR3 is given with its conserved first and last residue. Each record gives: clone size, CDR3 length, J gene, V gene, CDR3 protein. Where a row states a size, it is once, few, many or the class of an expanded clone; other rows omit it.

>.|14|TRBJ2-1|TRBV20-1
CSARTGADNNEQFF
>.|15|TRBJ2-6|TRBV6-2/TRBV6-3
CASTPRGAGANVLTF
>medium-sized|15|TRBJ2-7|TRBV29-1
CSVCTGAGAHYEQYF
>.|15|TRBJ2-1|TRBV20-1
CSARKARTSYNEQFF
>medium-sized|13|TRBJ2-7|TRBV29-1
CSVDPLGDGEQYF
>medium-sized|13|TRBJ1-1|TRBV29-1
CSVKGQANTEAFF
>.|18|TRBJ2-5|TRBV11-2
CASSLSGTSGSLQETQYF
>medium-sized|13|TRBJ2-3|TRBV29-1
CSADRPPGDTQYF
>medium-sized|15|TRBJ2-3|TRBV27
CASSLGGFSTDTQYF
>.|11|TRBJ1-5|TRBV6-1
CASSRNQPQHF
>.|15|TRBJ2-6|TRBV6-2/TRBV6-3
CASSFDSSGANVLTF
>.|13|TRBJ2-3|TRBV6-6
CASSYSGRDTQYF
>.|19|TRBJ2-6|TRBV30
CAWSPPGQEAYSGANVLTF
>.|15|TRBJ2-7|TRBV7-9
CASSSSDSRGYEQYF
>.|14|TRBJ2-3|TRBV12-3/TRBV12-4
CASSLQGSTDTQYF
>.|11|TRBJ2-7|TRBV7-2
CASSVTYEQYF
>.|16|TRBJ2-2|TRBV11-1
CASSAGLAGGAGELFF
>few|15|TRBJ1-4|TRBV19
CASSIGGNRGEKLFF
>.|15|TRBJ2-1|TRBV5-5
CVSSLGQNAYNEQFF
>.|13|TRBJ2-7|TRBV29-1
CSVEGLETYEQYF
>.|16|TRBJ2-1|TRBV19
CASSIFTGGPYNEQFF
>.|16|TRBJ2-7|TRBV5-1
CASVQRPESFGYEQYF